Shown below are 6 T cell receptor beta chains from a single sample sequenced in a study of T-cell memory formation after mild COVID-19. TCRdb itself ran the 5' RACE reads through MiXCR, one entry per CDR3 protein. The sample includes under 110,000 distinct CDR3 sequences, about a sixth seen only once; the top ten take 28%. The sequencing sample was made of PBMCs or a T cell subset sorted from them (not recorded which). Receptor source: an adult woman who had mild COVID-19 (a few samples of this study predate the infection). Cell type and time point are not known.

This clonotype was counted only a few times. A read error may produce the germline difference seen at one junction end. The rearrangement uses TRBV7-7 and TRBJ2-5; 11 bases are a match to TRBD2. Germline CDR1 is SSHAT and CDR2 is FNYEAQ (reference sequence). This CDR3 region has 15 residues. The CDR3 nucleotides are TGTGCTAGCAGCCCGACTAGCGGGATCAGCGAGACCCAGTACTTC. Translation gives CASSPTSGISETQYF.

This sequence joins TRBV7-2 and TRBJ2-3, with TRBD2 matching over 9 bases. The germline gives CDR1 SGHTA, CDR2 FQGNSA. The CDR3 runs to 14 residues. With V trimmed by 4 bases and J by 2 bases, 1 base remained unmatched. DNA of the CDR3: TGTGCCAGCAGCTGGACTAGCGTCACAGATACGCAGTATTTT. Protein: CASSWTSVTDTQYF.

This clonotype has at least ten counts. The chain joins TRBV9 to TRBJ2-1; D may match TRBD1 or TRBD2 (5 bases each). Per germline, CDR1 SGDLS and CDR2 YYNGEE. This CDR3 is 15 amino acids long. V shed 0 bases and J shed 5 bases, with 12 bases lying between them. The CDR3 DNA is TGTGCCAGCAGCGTAGGGGGGTTAACAGACAATGAGCAGTTCTTC. Residues: CASSVGGLTDNEQFF.

The CDR3 bases are TGCGCCAGCAGCTTGGCCGCCAGCCAAGAGACCCAGTACTTC. Protein product: CASSLAASQETQYF. The chain recombines TRBV5-1 with TRBJ2-5; D call uncertain. This CDR3 is 14 amino acids long. The V and J ends lost 0 bases and 1 base respectively, with 7 bases between them. Germline loops: CDR1 SGHRS, CDR2 YFSETQ.

This chain links TRBV20-1 with TRBJ1-1; D unresolved. Between the trimmed V and J ends, which lost 0 bases and 3 bases, there was a span of 14 bases. Germline CDR1 is DFQATT and CDR2 is SNEGSKA (reference sequence). This CDR3 has 15 residues. DNA of the CDR3: TGCAGTGCTAGAGATGTTGGGAGAGATGACACTGAAGCTTTCTTT. It translates to CSARDVGRDDTEAFF.

This clonotype was observed many times. This rearrangement joins TRBV13 to TRBJ2-5, with 12 nucleotides matching TRBD2. V was pared by 4 bases and J by 5 bases, with 11 bases of the junction left unmatched. The CDR3 is 17 amino acids. Per the germline V gene, CDR1 is PRHDT and CDR2 is FYEKMQ (reference sequence). The DNA for the CDR3 is TGTGCCAGCAGCTCCGGCCCGAGACTAGCGGGAGTCGAGACCCAGTACTTC. It translates to CASSSGPRLAGVETQYF.